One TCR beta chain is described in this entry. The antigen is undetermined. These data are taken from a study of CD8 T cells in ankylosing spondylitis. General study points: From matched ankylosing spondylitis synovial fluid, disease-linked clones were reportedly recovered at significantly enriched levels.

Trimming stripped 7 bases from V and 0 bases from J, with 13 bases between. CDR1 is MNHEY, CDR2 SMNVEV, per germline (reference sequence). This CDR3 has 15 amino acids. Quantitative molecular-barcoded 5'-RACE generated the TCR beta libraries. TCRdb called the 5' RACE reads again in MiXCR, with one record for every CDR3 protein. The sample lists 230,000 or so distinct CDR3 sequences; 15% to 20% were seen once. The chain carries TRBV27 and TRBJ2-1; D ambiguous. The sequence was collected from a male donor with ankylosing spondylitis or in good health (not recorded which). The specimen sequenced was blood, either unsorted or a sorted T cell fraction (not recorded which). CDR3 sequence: CASTDPRSSYNEQFF. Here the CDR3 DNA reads TGTGCCAGCACTGACCCCCGAAGCTCCTACAATGAGCAGTTCTTC.